These 5 T cell receptor beta chains came from one sample sequenced in a study of molecular identifiers for immune sequencing clone quantification. From the PCR reads, TCRdb called clonotypes with MiXCR, one entry per CDR3 protein. In the table there are around 100,000 distinct CDR3 sequences, over 30% of which are singletons. The sequencing input was naive CD8+ T cells from blood, with Jurkat cell RNA spiked in. Specified subset: FACS-sorted CD8+CD4-CCR7+CD45RA+ naive T cells. The receptors come from a human donor in good health. Some libraries in this study had Jurkat cell RNA spiked in.

The chain carries TRBV2 and TRBJ2-7; TRBD1 matches at 11 bases. The CDR3 is 14 residues long. Germline V gene data show CDR1 as SNHLY and CDR2 as FYNNEI. The V and J ends lost 6 bases and 3 bases, in that order; junction bases with no gene match: 4. The CDR3 DNA sequence: TGTGCCAGCAGCAGGACAGGGGGCGGCTACGAGCAGTACTTC. This codes for CASSRTGGGYEQYF. Full variable domain (outside the CDR3, taken from reference TRBV2 and TRBJ2-7): EPEVTQTPSHQVTQMGQEVILRCVPISNHLYFYWYRQILGQKVEFLVSFYNNEISEKSEIFDDQFSVERPDGSNFTLKIRSTKLEDSAMYFCASSRTGGGYEQYFGPGTRLTVT.

This clonotype has just a few counts. V usage is TRBV20-1 and J usage is TRBJ2-3; D might be TRBD1 (6 bases). CDR1 is DFQATT, CDR2 SNEGSKA, per germline (reference sequence). CDR3 size: 12 residues. V was shortened by 4 bases and J by 3 bases, with 8 bases between the two germline ends. As DNA, the CDR3 is TGCAGTGCTAACCAGGGGACAGATACGCAGTATTTT. Translation gives CSANQGTDTQYF.

A note on this clonotype: At one of its ends the junction is not consistent with the germline gene, which may arise from a read error. V gene TRBV6-2 or TRBV6-3 combines with J gene TRBJ2-7; 7 positions agree with TRBD1. The CDR3 runs 14 residues. Germline V gene data show CDR1 as MNHEY and CDR2 as SVGEGT. The CDR3 bases are TGTGCCAGCACATCGACAGGGTCCTCCCACGAGCAGTACTTC. Translating gives CASTSTGSSHEQYF.

The chain combines TRBV9 with TRBJ2-2; TRBD2 aligns across 7 bases. The CDR3 covers 18 residues. Germline trimming cut 4 bases from V and 2 bases from J; bases unmatched to any gene: 14. In germline, CDR1 is SGDLS, CDR2 YYNGEE. CDR3 sequence reads: CASSPPTSLTSNTGELFF. CDR3 DNA: TGTGCCAGCAGCCCCCCGACTAGCCTAACGTCCAACACCGGGGAGCTGTTTTTT.

As regards this clonotype: Possible read error: a much larger clone is one base away. The chain couples TRBV11-2 to TRBJ2-3; possibly TRBD2 for D (6 bases). V lost 0 bases and J lost 4, with 14 bases in between. Germline-derived CDR1 and CDR2 are SGHAT and FQNNGV. The CDR3 has 16 residues. The CDR3 here is CASSLDLTSFADTQYF. The CDR3 nucleotides read TGTGCCAGCAGCTTAGACCTGACTAGTTTCGCAGATACGCAGTATTTT.